The present TCR beta chain was sequenced within a study of PD-1 blockade in classical Hodgkin lymphoma. Libraries were prepared by immunoSEQ multiplex PCR; TCRdb keeps only in-frame clonotypes and omits some of them. The sample has about 110,000 clones, around 89% seen once. The CDR3 covers 12 residues. Germline V gives CDR1 SNHLY, CDR2 FYNNEI. The V end lost 7 bases, the J end lost 0 bases, and 7 bases lay between the germline ends. Every patient experienced relapse after autologous stem cell transplantation, and brentuximab vedotin exposure varied. Best responses included complete response and partial response; otherwise, the best response was progressive disease.

This TCR was sampled from a human donor with classical Hodgkin lymphoma. This rearrangement joins TRBV2 to TRBJ2-7; D gene uncertain. Sequenced material: peripheral blood mononuclear cells (PBMCs), taken before the second cycle of nivolumab. The CDR3 spells CASTALSYEQYF. In DNA form, the CDR3 reads TGTGCCAGCACGGCACTCTCCTACGAGCAGTACTTC.